These 23 T cell receptor beta chains were all obtained from the same sample, sequenced in a study of spatial heterogeneity in lung cancer. Time point here: sample taken at primary tumor resection. Whole RNA came from tumor, nontumor lung or frozen PBMC and was sequenced without being sorted. One entry per CDR3 protein, called by TCRdb with MiXCR from the 5' RACE reads. Of 5,000 to 5,500 distinct CDR3 sequences in the sample, roughly a third were seen once. The input for sequencing was PBMCs, taken at surgery. The receptors shown here come from a female donor with early-stage non-small cell lung cancer.

Regarding this clonotype: The size of this beta chain means little, since it is a stray read in a library made for alpha chains. The chain couples TRBV29-1 to TRBJ2-1, with D hard to call. Germline-derived CDR1 and CDR2 are SQVTM and ANQGSEA. Trimming removed 8 bases at V and 5 bases at J, with 10 bases between. CDR3 length equals 11 residues. CDR3 coding DNA: TGCAGCTCAAGAGCCGACAATGAGCAGTTCTTC. It encodes CSSRADNEQFF.

A note on this clonotype: A library made for alpha chains picked up this beta chain off target, so its size means little. The genes are TRBV5-6 and TRBJ2-1; D is ambiguous. This CDR3 has 12 amino acids. The germline CDR1 and CDR2 sequences are SGHDT and YYEEEE. Trimming stripped 1 base from V and 11 bases from J, with 10 bases between. The CDR3 protein is CASSLRQIKQFF. The CDR3 DNA reads TGTGCCAGCAGCTTGCGTCAGATAAAGCAGTTCTTC. Using reference TRBV5-6 and TRBJ2-1 for the parts outside the CDR3, the full variable domain is DAGVTQSPTHLIKTRGQQVTLRCSPKSGHDTVSWYQQALGQGPQFIFQYYEEEERQRGNFPDRFSGHQFPNYSSELNVNALLLGDSALYLCASSLRQIKQFFGPGTRLTVL.

Note on this clonotype: Little can be read into the size of this beta chain, an off-target read in a library designed for alpha chains. The chain employs TRBV12-3 or TRBV12-4 and TRBJ2-5; the match to TRBD1 covers 8 bases. V lost 5 bases and J lost 4; bases outside the gene matches: 6. There are 14 residues in the CDR3. CDR3 in DNA: TGTGCCAGCAGTCCGGACAGGGCAAGAGAGACCCAGTACTTC. Translating gives CASSPDRARETQYF.

Points on this clonotype: This beta chain is off target for a library built for alpha chains, so its abundance means little. The CDR3 DNA sequence: TGCGCCAGCAGCCCAAAGGTCGCTGGGGCCAACGTCCTGACTTTC. This gives the protein CASSPKVAGANVLTF. The rearrangement uses TRBV5-1 and TRBJ2-6; no firm D call. CDR3 length: 15 amino acids. Germline CDR1 is SGHRS and CDR2 is YFSETQ. The V end was cut by 4 bases, the J end by 2 bases, with 10 bases between.

Points on this clonotype: This beta chain is an unintended read in a library built for alpha chains; its size means little. The chain employs TRBV12-3 or TRBV12-4 and TRBJ1-6; TRBD1 is a possible D gene (5 bases). Trimming shortened V by 8 bases and J by 6 bases, and 14 bases separated the two germline ends. The CDR3 extends over 14 amino acids. The CDR3 sequence is CASRTGTPNSPLHF. DNA of the CDR3: TGTGCCAGCCGGACCGGGACCCCTAATTCACCCCTCCACTTT.

Points on this clonotype: With the library built for alpha chains, this beta chain is off target and its frequency is not meaningful. The rearrangement links TRBV7-8 to TRBJ2-3; weak D call: TRBD2 (5 bases). Germline V gives CDR1 SGHVS, CDR2 FQNEAQ. The CDR3 is made up of 16 amino acids. Between the trimmed V and J ends, which lost 1 base and 3 bases, there was a span of 14 bases. As DNA, the CDR3 is TGTGCCAGCAGCTTAGACTTGGAGGATGGGACAGATACGCAGTATTTT. It codes for CASSLDLEDGTDTQYF.

To note about this clonotype: As an off-target read in a library built for alpha chains, this beta chain has a frequency of little significance. The rearrangement uses TRBV11-2 and TRBJ2-3; TRBD2 aligns across 9 bases. CDR1 is SGHAT and CDR2 is FQNNGV in the germline V gene. The trim removed 5 bases at V and 5 bases at J, leaving 8 bases unmatched. The CDR3 length is 15 residues. The CDR3 sequence: CASSRTGGRGDTQYF. The CDR3 bases are TGTGCCAGCAGCAGAACAGGCGGGAGGGGAGATACGCAGTATTTT.

Concerning this clonotype: This beta chain is a stray sequence in a library constructed for alpha chains; its clone size is not meaningful. V gene TRBV5-1 combines with J gene TRBJ2-5; 8 bases are shared with TRBD2. The CDR3 contains 14 residues. Germline CDR1 is SGHRS and CDR2 is YFSETQ. After removal of 4 bases from V and 4 bases from J, the junction contained 6 bases not matched to a gene. The CDR3 region is CASSARGGPETQYF. CDR3 sequence (DNA): TGCGCCAGCAGCGCCCGGGGGGGCCCAGAGACCCAGTACTTC.

A few counts support this clonotype. This beta chain came through as a stray read in a library set up for alpha chains, and its size says little. This chain links TRBV12-3 or TRBV12-4 with TRBJ2-1, with D tentatively TRBD1 or TRBD2 (5 bases each). This CDR3 has 13 amino acids. V was shortened by 4 bases and J by 9 bases, with 13 bases between the two germline ends. CDR3 amino acids: CASSWGPPGEQFF. The CDR3 bases are TGTGCCAGCAGTTGGGGACCGCCCGGTGAGCAGTTCTTC.

As concerns this clonotype: This beta chain is an off-target read within a library intended for alpha chains, so its frequency means little. This chain links TRBV29-1 with TRBJ2-5, with 8 bases fitting TRBD1. The junction had 5 bases not matched to a gene; V was cut back by 6 bases and J by 5 bases. The CDR3 length is 12 residues. Germline V gene data show CDR1 as SQVTM and CDR2 as ANQGSEA. Here the CDR3 DNA reads TGCAGCGTCGACAGGGGAGCGGAGACCCAGTACTTC. It translates to CSVDRGAETQYF.

Concerning this clonotype: The size of this beta chain means little, since it is a stray read in a library made for alpha chains. This chain links TRBV7-2 with TRBJ2-1; either TRBD1 or TRBD2 may fit D (5 bases each). This CDR3 comprises 13 residues. Between the trimmed V and J ends, which lost 7 bases and 8 bases, there was a span of 15 bases. Per germline, CDR1 SGHTA and CDR2 FQGNSA. The CDR3 is CASKQRGQDEQFF. CDR3 coding DNA: TGTGCCAGCAAGCAGAGGGGTCAGGATGAGCAGTTCTTC.

The sample holds a few counts of this clonotype. In a library made to pick up alpha chains, this beta chain is a stray read with a size that means little. The chain links TRBV15 to TRBJ2-1, with 7 bases that match TRBD1. There are 13 residues in the CDR3. The V and J ends lost 8 bases and 11 bases, in that order; junction bases with no gene match: 12. Germline CDR1 LNHNV, CDR2 YYDKDF (reference sequence). As DNA, the CDR3 is TGTGCCACCCAAGGGGGCGCGGATTCGAAGCAGTTCTTC. It yields the protein CATQGGADSKQFF.

On this clonotype: This beta chain turned up in a library designed for alpha chains; as an off-target read, its abundance says little. The chain recombines TRBV27 with TRBJ2-5, with 10 bases matching TRBD2. Germline trimming cut 6 bases from V and 5 bases from J; bases unmatched to any gene: 6. This CDR3 comprises 14 residues. CDR1 and CDR2 from the germline V gene are MNHEY and SMNVEV (reference sequence). CDR3 protein: CASRTGLAMETQYF. Written as DNA, the CDR3 is TGTGCCAGCAGAACGGGACTAGCGATGGAGACCCAGTACTTC.

Only a few counts were recorded for this clonotype. Because this beta chain is a stray read in a library intended to capture alpha chains, its abundance should not be given much weight. DNA of the CDR3: TGTGCCAGCAGTCACGGACAGCGGTCCTACGAGCAGTACTTC. Residues: CASSHGQRSYEQYF. The genes are TRBV27 and TRBJ2-7; D is possibly TRBD1 (6 bases). Trimming stripped 5 bases from V and 1 base from J, with 12 bases between. CDR1 and CDR2 (germline): MNHEY, SMNVEV (reference sequence). This CDR3 spans 14 amino acids.

This clonotype was observed a handful of times. This beta chain lies outside the target of a library built for alpha chains; its clone size means little. This chain connects TRBV7-9 to TRBJ2-1; the match to TRBD2 covers 10 bases. There are 15 residues in the CDR3. The V segment lost 3 bases and the J segment 9 bases; nucleotides outside the gene matches: 8. CDR1 is SEHNR, CDR2 FQNEAQ, per germline (reference sequence). CDR3 protein: CASSFPSGGHGEQFF. The CDR3 nucleotides are TGTGCCAGCAGCTTCCCTAGCGGGGGACATGGTGAGCAGTTCTTC.

Turning to this clonotype: This beta chain is off target for a library built for alpha chains, so its abundance means little. This chain links TRBV3-1 with TRBJ2-7; no definite D call. The CDR3 covers 13 residues. CDR1 and CDR2 (germline): LGHDT, YNNKEL (reference sequence). V dropped 1 base and J dropped 4 bases, with 8 bases sitting between them. CDR3 sequence (DNA): TGTGCCAGCAGCCAAGGTGTGAGTTACGAGCAGTACTTC. Its protein product is CASSQGVSYEQYF.

This clonotype occurred a few times. Within a library made for alpha chains, this beta chain is off target, and its count is uninformative. The J gene is TRBJ2-7, the V gene TRBV7-8; D remains unclear. V was clipped by 5 bases and J by 2 bases, with 16 bases between them. Germline lookup yields CDR1 SGHVS and CDR2 FQNEAQ. The CDR3 spans 15 residues. Here the CDR3 DNA reads TGTGCCAGCAGCCCAGTTTCGCTTTCGGCCTACGAGCAGTACTTC. Translation: CASSPVSLSAYEQYF.

As concerns this clonotype: Because the library targeted alpha chains, this beta chain is an off-target read whose size means little. The rearrangement uses TRBV9 and TRBJ2-4; D is ambiguous. Germline V gene lookup returns CDR1 SGDLS and CDR2 YYNGEE. The CDR3 loop spans 13 amino acids. V was cut by 4 bases and J by 1 base, with 6 bases left in between. The CDR3 protein is CASSPSAKNIQYF. The CDR3 nucleotides read TGTGCCAGCAGCCCCAGCGCCAAAAACATTCAGTACTTC.

This clonotype was seen a few times. For a library built for alpha chains, this beta chain is a stray read; little rests on its size. The chain combines TRBV3-1 with TRBJ2-2; D possibly corresponds to TRBD2 (7 bases). Germline V lookup: CDR1 LGHDT, CDR2 YNNKEL (reference sequence). V lost 5 bases and J lost 3, with 22 bases in between. CDR3 length equals 18 residues. CDR3 residues: CASSYSIWRGRHTGELFF. The CDR3 coding sequence is TGTGCCAGCAGCTATTCTATCTGGCGGGGGCGGCACACCGGGGAGCTGTTTTTT.

This clonotype was found a few times. Because this beta chain is a stray read in a library intended to capture alpha chains, its abundance should not be given much weight. This CDR3 is CSARTSRGTDTQYF. The CDR3 DNA sequence: TGCAGCGCGAGGACTAGCAGGGGGACAGATACGCAGTATTTT. The chain is built from TRBV29-1 and TRBJ2-3; D is perhaps TRBD2 (8 bases). The CDR3 is made up of 14 amino acids. Germline values: CDR1 SQVTM, CDR2 ANQGSEA. V gave up 7 bases and J gave up 3 bases, with 17 bases separating them.

A few counts support this clonotype. This beta chain is a stray read from a library made for alpha chains; its abundance is not meaningful. The chain links TRBV5-5 to TRBJ2-2, with a tentative D call TRBD2 (5 bases). There are 16 residues in the CDR3. Germline V gene sequence: CDR1 SGHKS, CDR2 YYEKEE (reference sequence). Between the trimmed V and J ends, which lost 4 bases and 7 bases, there was a span of 20 bases. The CDR3 coding sequence is TGTGCCAGCAGCCCCACCACTAGTTTAAACCTCGGGGAGCTGTTTTTT. Translating it yields CASSPTTSLNLGELFF. Full variable domain (rest looked up from reference TRBV5-5 and TRBJ2-2): DAGVTQSPTHLIKTRGQQVTLRCSPISGHKSVSWYQQVLGQGPQFIFQYYEKEERGRGNFPDRFSARQFPNYSSELNVNALLLGDSALYLCASSPTTSLNLGELFFGEGSRLTVL.

Comments on this clonotype: The library was built for alpha chains, so this beta chain is an off-target read and its size means little. Here the CDR3 reads CATSRGGRNSRSYEQYF. The CDR3 DNA reads TGTGCCACCTCAAGAGGGGGAAGAAACAGCCGATCCTACGAGCAGTACTTC. This sequence joins TRBV6-5 and TRBJ2-7; a possible D gene is TRBD1 (6 bases). This CDR3 is 17 amino acids long. Trimming removed 10 bases from V and 1 base from J, with 26 bases in between. CDR1 and CDR2 (germline): MNHEY, SVGAGI.

This clonotype was found a few times. This beta chain was picked up by a library intended for alpha chains and is off target, so its count carries little meaning. The genes are TRBV6-4 and TRBJ2-3, with D tentatively TRBD2 (5 bases). CDR3 length equals 13 residues. Germline V gene data show CDR1 as MRHNA and CDR2 as SNTAGT. Trimming removed 4 bases at V and 1 base at J, with 6 bases between. The CDR3 spells CASSVEGTDTQYF. Written as DNA, the CDR3 is TGTGCCAGCAGTGTGGAGGGCACAGATACGCAGTATTTT.